These 2 T cell receptor beta chains came from one sample sequenced in a study of cytomegalovirus exposure and HLA in healthy donors. PCR primers comprised 60 Vbeta and 13 Jbeta primers. TCRdb's copy holds only in-frame clones and misses some; the assay was immunoSEQ multiplex PCR. The sample records about 76,000 clones, about 76% being singletons. Sequenced: PBMCs. Every receptor here comes from a male donor in good health and CMV-seropositive.

A single count supports this clone. The chain combines TRBV4-1 with TRBJ2-4, with TRBD2 matching 14 bases. The ends lost 1 base at V and 0 bases at J; junction bases unmatched: 2. The CDR3 loop spans 18 amino acids. Looked up from germline, CDR1 is MGHRA and CDR2 is YSYEKL. The CDR3 loop is CASSQGLAGGGAKNIQYF. In nucleotides, the CDR3 is TGCGCCAGCAGCCAAGGACTAGCGGGAGGGGGAGCCAAAAACATTCAGTACTTC.

The rearrangement uses TRBV2 and TRBJ2-1, with D perhaps matching TRBD1 (5 bases). Germline CDR1 reads SNHLY; CDR2 reads FYNNEI. V was pared by 10 bases and J by 2 bases, with 18 bases between. The CDR3 contains 15 residues. The CDR3 DNA reads TGTGCCAACCAAGCCGGCAGGGCGACCTACAATGAGCAGTTCTTC. Protein sequence: CANQAGRATYNEQFF.